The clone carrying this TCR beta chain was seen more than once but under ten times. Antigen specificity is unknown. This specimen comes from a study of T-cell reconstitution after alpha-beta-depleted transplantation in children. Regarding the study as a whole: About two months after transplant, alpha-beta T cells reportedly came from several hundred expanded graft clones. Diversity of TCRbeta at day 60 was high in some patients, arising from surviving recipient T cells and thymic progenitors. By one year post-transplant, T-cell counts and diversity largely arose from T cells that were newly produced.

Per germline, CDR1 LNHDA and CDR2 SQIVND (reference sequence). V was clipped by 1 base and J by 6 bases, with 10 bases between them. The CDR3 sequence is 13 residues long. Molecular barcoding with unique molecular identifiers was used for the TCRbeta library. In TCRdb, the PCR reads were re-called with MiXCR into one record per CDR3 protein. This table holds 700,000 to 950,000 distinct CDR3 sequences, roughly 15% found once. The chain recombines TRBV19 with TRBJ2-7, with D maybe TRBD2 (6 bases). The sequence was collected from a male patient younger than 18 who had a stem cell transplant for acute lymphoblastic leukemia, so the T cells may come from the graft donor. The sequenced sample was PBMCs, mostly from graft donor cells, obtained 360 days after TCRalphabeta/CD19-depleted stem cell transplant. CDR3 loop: CASSIAPRGEQYF. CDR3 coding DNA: TGTGCCAGTAGTATAGCCCCGCGGGGCGAGCAGTACTTC.